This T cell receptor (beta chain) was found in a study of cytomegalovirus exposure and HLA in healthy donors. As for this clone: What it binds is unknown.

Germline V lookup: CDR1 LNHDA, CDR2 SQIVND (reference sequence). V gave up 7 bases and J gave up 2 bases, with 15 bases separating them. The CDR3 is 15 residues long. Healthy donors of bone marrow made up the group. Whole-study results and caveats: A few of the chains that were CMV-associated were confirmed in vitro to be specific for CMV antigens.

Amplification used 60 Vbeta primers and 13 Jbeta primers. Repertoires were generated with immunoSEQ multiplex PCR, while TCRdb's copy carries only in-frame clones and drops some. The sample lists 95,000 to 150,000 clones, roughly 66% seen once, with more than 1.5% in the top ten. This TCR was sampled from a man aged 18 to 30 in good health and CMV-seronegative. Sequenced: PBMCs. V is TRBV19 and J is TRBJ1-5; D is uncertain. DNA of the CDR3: TGTGCCAGTATGTCGGGAGGGAGAGGCAATCAGCCCCAGCATTTT. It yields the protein CASMSGGRGNQPQHF.